This T cell receptor beta chain was sequenced in a study of blood T cell repertoires in COVID-19 (dated by TCRdb to the early 2020s). For context, the study as a whole: Samples covering the acute and convalescent phases of COVID-19 were provided by collaborators in the United States, Italy and Spain. The material from the prospective study consisted of cDNA or gDNA derived from T cells, B-cell-depleted T cells, or PBMCs. Where available, HLA class I and class II types were taken from metadata supplied by the sample provider and were not determined by assay-based typing. The repertoires were made available in a free public database intended to serve as a resource for research on the immune response to SARS-CoV-2. Subjects who had been exposed to COVID-19, were actively infected with it, or had recovered from it provided the deeply sampled blood TCRbeta repertoires that made up the dataset. Samples were obtained from the ongoing ImmuneRACE study (first 160 participants) and from 1,254 subjects provided by 6 global collaborators. Sample metadata almost always included a de-identified subject ID, COVID-19 status, age in years and sex. Broad study findings and their caveats: The quantity of clinical and demographic metadata differed by source and by participant and was supplied without curation.

Whole blood was collected in K2EDTA tubes by collaborating institutions according to the institutions' own protocols. For TCRbeta analysis, collaborators shipped samples in one of three forms: frozen whole blood, isolated PBMCs, or DNA extracted from either of those sample types. Notes on this clone: Its target antigen remains unknown. Per-base quality was not reported, and no clone a single base away is much larger than it.

Counted from cysteine to phenylalanine, this CDR3 has 15 amino acids. Solely the CDR3 DNA is kept, with 45 bases framed from the first base. CDR1 and CDR2, looked up from the germline V gene, are LGHNA and YSLEER. Trimming removed 3 bases from V and 4 bases from J, leaving 13 bases between the germline ends. TCRbeta CDR3 regions were amplified from genomic DNA using the immunoSEQ Assay, a bias-controlled multiplex PCR. Per the original workflow: The number of nucleated cells in each sample was estimated by amplification of reference gene primers within the assay. To quantify the absolute abundance of each unique TCRbeta CDR3 rearrangement, sequence reads were collapsed and filtered. Productive Simpson clonality was computed per sample as the square root of Simpson's diversity index over productive rearrangements. TCRdb's version of the immuneACCESS table is confined to in-frame rearrangements and falls short of the full clone set. An unresolved V gene accounts for under half of the shortfall where checked; the remainder is of unknown origin. Clonal size and the V and J genes are those of that table, whereas D and trimming came from the DNA. Here the sample has about 150,000 clones; 80% to 90% occur a single time. Roughly 8.9% of the sample rests with the top ten.

This chain is built from TRBV4-3 and TRBJ2-1; a tentative D match to TRBD1 spans 6 bases. Sequences were obtained from peripheral blood. This clonotype was obtained from a woman aged 45-65 years with acute or convalescent COVID-19. The nucleotide sequence reads as follows: TGCGCCAGCAGCCAGACGACAGGACAATACAATGAGCAGTTCTTC. Translation gives CASSQTTGQYNEQFF.